Listed below are T cell receptor beta chains from one sample, sequenced in a study of blood T cells in healthy people across ages. MiXCR, run by TCRdb on the 5' RACE reads, gives a single entry per CDR3 protein. The sample carries around 620,000 distinct CDR3 sequences, 27% recorded once. The sequenced sample was blood. The origin of the receptors is a woman aged 70-85 years in good health. CDR3s include the opening cysteine and the closing phenylalanine or tryptophan. The order of the fields is D gene, clone size, V gene, J gene, CDR3 protein, CDR3 DNA. D genes are given only for firm matches. Size is stated for part of the rows, as once, few or many counts, or as a class when the clone is expanded.

D: NA
size: few
V: TRBV12-3/TRBV12-4
J: TRBJ2-7
CDR3: CASSLGLAYYEQYF
DNA: TGTGCCAGCAGTTTAGGACTGGCCTACTACGAGCAGTACTTC

D: TRBD1
size: NA
V: TRBV27
J: TRBJ1-3
CDR3: CASSPQGTAGNTIYF
DNA: TGTGCCAGCAGTCCCCAGGGGACAGCCGGAAACACCATATATTTT

D: NA
size: NA
V: TRBV7-6
J: TRBJ2-3
CDR3: CASSPDMDTQYF
DNA: TGTGCCAGCAGCCCTGATATGGATACGCAGTATTTT

D: NA
size: NA
V: TRBV25-1
J: TRBJ2-3
CDR3: CASSESWGRAHTDTQYF
DNA: TGTGCCAGCAGTGAAAGTTGGGGTCGGGCGCACACAGATACGCAGTATTTT

D: TRBD1
size: few
V: TRBV6-5
J: TRBJ1-2
CDR3: CASSYRTGGGYTF
DNA: TGTGCCAGCAGTTACAGGACAGGGGGTGGCTACACCTTC

D: TRBD2
size: few
V: TRBV6-5
J: TRBJ2-7
CDR3: CASSRRAGAYEQYF
DNA: TGTGCCAGCAGTAGACGCGCGGGGGCCTACGAGCAGTACTTC

D: TRBD2
size: few
V: TRBV4-3
J: TRBJ2-5
CDR3: CASSRNLGSSGGVETQYF
DNA: TGCGCCAGTAGCCGGAACCTTGGGTCTAGCGGGGGTGTAGAGACCCAGTACTTC

D: NA
size: few
V: TRBV5-4
J: TRBJ1-1
CDR3: CASSLMAANMNTEAFF
DNA: TGTGCCAGCAGCTTGATGGCAGCTAATATGAACACTGAAGCTTTCTTT

D: NA
size: NA
V: TRBV6-2/TRBV6-3
J: TRBJ1-1
CDR3: CASSYWGSTEAFF
DNA: TGTGCCAGCAGTTACTGGGGTAGCACTGAAGCTTTCTTT

D: NA
size: few
V: TRBV4-2
J: TRBJ2-1
CDR3: CASSPLGLYNEQFF
DNA: TGTGCCAGCAGCCCTTTGGGACTTTACAATGAGCAGTTCTTC

D: NA
size: NA
V: TRBV7-9
J: TRBJ1-1
CDR3: CASSLIPSHEAFF
DNA: TGTGCCAGCAGCTTAATTCCCAGCCATGAAGCTTTCTTT

D: TRBD2
size: NA
V: TRBV7-2
J: TRBJ2-2
CDR3: CARETSPGTGEPFF
DNA: TGTGCCAGGGAGACTAGCCCGGGCACCGGGGAGCCGTTTTTT

D: TRBD1
size: few
V: TRBV29-1
J: TRBJ2-5
CDR3: CSVTGGETQYF
DNA: TGCAGCGTCACAGGGGGGGAGACCCAGTACTTC

D: NA
size: NA
V: TRBV6-1
J: TRBJ1-1
CDR3: CASSEFLYTEAFF
DNA: TGTGCCAGCAGTGAATTTCTGTACACTGAAGCTTTCTTT